Presented here are 15 T cell receptor beta chains from one specimen sequenced in a study of T cell responses to AZD1222 COVID-19 vaccine. Profiling relied on immunoSEQ multiplex PCR, and the TCRdb table lists in-frame clones only, not all of them. The table shows about 120,000 clones, with over 75% occurring only once. The source was peripheral blood, collected 28 days after the second dose of the MenACWY control vaccine. The receptors were sampled from an adult who received the MenACWY meningococcal vaccine as a control.

The chain combines TRBV7-6 with TRBJ2-2; a possible D gene is TRBD2 (6 bases). This CDR3 comprises 14 residues. V lost 5 bases and J 4 bases, leaving 11 bases between the germline ends. Per germline, CDR1 SGHVS and CDR2 FNYEAQ. The CDR3, as DNA: TGTGCCAGCAGCCCCGGGAGTTTCACCGGGGAGCTGTTTTTT. Residues: CASSPGSFTGELFF.

The chain has TRBV19 and TRBJ2-1; 8 nucleotides match TRBD1. Germline CDR1 LNHDA, CDR2 SQIVND (reference sequence). The CDR3 is 20 residues long. The J segment lost 0 bases and the V segment lost 6 bases, leaving 19 bases of the junction unmatched. CDR3: CASRHPGTGEGESSYNEQFF. The CDR3 nucleotides are TGTGCCAGTAGACACCCCGGGACAGGCGAGGGGGAGAGCTCCTACAATGAGCAGTTCTTC.

The chain couples TRBV19 to TRBJ1-5; tentatively, D is TRBD1 (6 bases). Per germline, CDR1 LNHDA and CDR2 SQIVND (reference sequence). This CDR3 region has 14 residues. Trimming took 3 bases from V and 2 from J, leaving 8 bases between them. In DNA, the CDR3 is TGTGCCAGTAGTATGGGGGCAGGCAATCAGCCCCAGCATTTT. This translates into CASSMGAGNQPQHF.

The chain's CDR3 is CASSREMDRAPFF. Here the CDR3 DNA reads TGTGCCAGCTCACGCGAGATGGACAGGGCGCCTTTCTTT. The V and J genes are TRBV18 and TRBJ1-1, with 8 bases lining up with TRBD1. The V segment lost 4 bases and the J segment 12 bases; nucleotides outside the gene matches: 10. Germline assignment: CDR1 KGHSH and CDR2 LQKENI. The CDR3 spans 13 residues.

The gene calls are TRBV28 and TRBJ1-6; D is possibly TRBD1 (6 bases). The CDR3 is 16 amino acids. Germline CDR1 MDHEN, CDR2 SYDVKM. Deletions cut 5 bases from V and 0 bases from J, with 11 bases between. The CDR3 nucleotides are TGTGCCAGCAGTCCTAGGGGGAGCTCCTATAATTCACCCCTCCACTTT. This encodes CASSPRGSSYNSPLHF.

The V gene is TRBV27, the J gene TRBJ2-3; 8 nucleotides match TRBD1. The CDR3 spans 13 residues. V shed 6 bases and J 4 bases; nucleotides not matched to a gene: 3. The germline V gene encodes CDR1 MNHEY and CDR2 SMNVEV (reference sequence). CDR3 coding DNA: TGTGCCAGCAGAGAGACAGGGGCAGATACGCAGTATTTT. Translated: CASRETGADTQYF.

The chain has TRBV5-4 and TRBJ2-5; D gene unclear. The CDR3 loop spans 16 amino acids. Germline V lookup: CDR1 SGHNT, CDR2 YYREEE (reference sequence). V lost 2 bases, J lost 2 bases, and 16 bases lay in between. The CDR3 coding sequence is TGTGCCAGCAGCTTAGGAGCAAAGAGGTCACAAGAGACCCAGTACTTC. Amino acids: CASSLGAKRSQETQYF.

The rearrangement uses TRBV4-1 and TRBJ1-5, with no clear D. Trimming cost V 1 base and J 5 bases, with 6 bases left between them. Germline V gene sequence: CDR1 MGHRA, CDR2 YSYEKL. The CDR3 spans 13 residues. The CDR3 DNA is TGCGCCAGCAGCCAAGTATCCGATCAGCCCCAGCATTTT. Residues: CASSQVSDQPQHF.

The rearrangement links TRBV27 to TRBJ2-4; D may be TRBD1 (5 bases). Germline V gives CDR1 MNHEY, CDR2 SMNVEV (reference sequence). V was trimmed by 6 bases and J by 0 bases, leaving 18 bases between them. This CDR3 region has 17 residues. CDR3 sequence (DNA): TGTGCCAGCAGCAATAAGACAGCCACGAGAGCCAAAAACATTCAGTACTTC. Translation: CASSNKTATRAKNIQYF.

The V and J genes are TRBV27 and TRBJ2-5; no definite D call. This CDR3 has 13 residues. Trimming removed 5 bases from V and 5 bases from J, with 12 bases in between. The germline V gene has CDR1 MNHEY and CDR2 SMNVEV (reference sequence). This CDR3 reads CASSALFAETQYF. The CDR3 DNA is TGTGCCAGCAGTGCCCTTTTCGCGGAGACCCAGTACTTC.

The chain recombines TRBV4-1 with TRBJ2-7; D remains unclear. The V and J ends lost 1 base and 6 bases respectively, with 10 bases between them. The CDR3 has 13 amino acids. Germline V gene data show CDR1 as MGHRA and CDR2 as YSYEKL. DNA for the CDR3: TGCGCCAGCAGCCAAGTGCCTAGTTCCGAGCAGTACTTC. This gives the protein CASSQVPSSEQYF.

The CDR3 DNA reads TGTGCCAGCAGTGACACGGGGGAGGTCGGCACAGATACGCAGTATTTT. This encodes CASSDTGEVGTDTQYF. This chain connects TRBV6-4 to TRBJ2-3; TRBD2 might be the D (6 bases). Germline-derived CDR1 and CDR2 are MRHNA and SNTAGT. The V end lost 2 bases, the J end lost 1 base, and 13 bases lay between the germline ends. The CDR3 runs 16 residues.

This chain links TRBV14 with TRBJ1-6, with no clear D. The V end lost 1 base, the J end lost 9 bases, and 16 bases lay between the germline ends. The CDR3 is made up of 16 amino acids. Germline CDR1 and CDR2: SGHDN and FVKESK. The CDR3: CASSQGAGGWVSPLHF. The CDR3, as DNA: TGTGCCAGCAGCCAAGGCGCCGGCGGTTGGGTTTCACCCCTCCACTTT.

The V and J genes are TRBV4-1 and TRBJ2-2; TRBD1 aligns across 7 bases. Trimming took 3 bases from V and 1 from J; bases not matched to a gene: 5. The CDR3 contains 16 residues. Looked up from germline, CDR1 is MGHRA and CDR2 is YSYEKL. This CDR3 reads CASSQGTAKNTGELFF. Written as DNA, the CDR3 is TGCGCCAGCAGCCAGGGGACAGCCAAGAACACCGGGGAGCTGTTTTTT.

This clone was picked up one time. The J gene is TRBJ1-5, the V gene TRBV19; tentative D call: TRBD1 (5 bases). The V and J ends lost 5 bases and 7 bases respectively, with 15 bases between them. Germline assignment: CDR1 LNHDA and CDR2 SQIVND (reference sequence). This CDR3 is built from 14 residues. DNA for the CDR3: TGTGCCAGTAGTTATGAGGCAGGGAGGCAGCCCCAGCATTTT. Translating it yields CASSYEAGRQPQHF.